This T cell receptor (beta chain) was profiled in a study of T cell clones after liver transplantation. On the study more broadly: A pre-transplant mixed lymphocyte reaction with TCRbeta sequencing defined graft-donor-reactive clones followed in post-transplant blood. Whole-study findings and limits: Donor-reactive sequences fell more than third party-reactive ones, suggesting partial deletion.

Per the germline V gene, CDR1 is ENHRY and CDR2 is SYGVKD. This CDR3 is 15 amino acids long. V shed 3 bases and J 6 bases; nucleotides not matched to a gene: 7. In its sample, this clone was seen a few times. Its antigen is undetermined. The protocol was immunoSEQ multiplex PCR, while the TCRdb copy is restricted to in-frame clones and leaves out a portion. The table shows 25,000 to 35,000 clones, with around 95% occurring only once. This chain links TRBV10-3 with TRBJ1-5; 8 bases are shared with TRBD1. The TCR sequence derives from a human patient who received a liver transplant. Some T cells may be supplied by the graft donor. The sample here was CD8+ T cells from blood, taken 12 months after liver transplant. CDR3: CAISDGQGARQPQHF. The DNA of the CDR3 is TGTGCCATCAGTGACGGTCAGGGGGCGCGTCAGCCCCAGCATTTT.